This T cell receptor beta chain was captured by sequencing in a study of T-cell reconstitution after alpha-beta-depleted transplantation in children. Study conclusions and caveats: T-cell counts and diversity at one year post-transplant came mainly from newly produced T cells.

A TCRbeta library incorporating unique molecular identifiers was prepared. TCRdb re-analysed the PCR reads in MiXCR, keeping a single row per CDR3 protein. The profile shows some 200,000 distinct CDR3 sequences, about a tenth of them singletons. This clonotype was seen repeatedly, ten times or more. Its target is unknown. Germline values: CDR1 SGHDT, CDR2 YYEEEE. Trimming removed 2 bases from V and 5 bases from J, with 10 bases in between. The CDR3 is made up of 13 amino acids. Here the sequenced sample was PBMCs, taken before TCRalphabeta/CD19-depleted stem cell transplant. The chain joins TRBV5-6 to TRBJ2-5; D uncertain. This clonotype originated in a child less than two years old with acute myeloid leukemia, due to receive a stem cell transplant. The CDR3 bases are TGTGCCAGCAGCTTCGGGCAGTGGGAGACCCAGTACTTC. The encoded protein is CASSFGQWETQYF. Using reference TRBV5-6 and TRBJ2-5 for the parts outside the CDR3, the full variable domain is DAGVTQSPTHLIKTRGQQVTLRCSPKSGHDTVSWYQQALGQGPQFIFQYYEEEERQRGNFPDRFSGHQFPNYSSELNVNALLLGDSALYLCASSFGQWETQYFGPGTRLLVL.